Below, 28 T cell receptor beta chains from the same sample are listed, as sequenced in a study of identical twins. TCRdb redid the calling of the 5' RACE reads with MiXCR, one entry per CDR3 protein. The table shows roughly 750,000 distinct CDR3 sequences, with 21% occurring only once. The same sample was also used in a study of T cells expressing NK-cell markers.

Specimen: PBMCs. The receptors stem from a young woman in good health.

The V gene is TRBV20-1, the J gene TRBJ2-1, with TRBD2 identical over 7 bases. Germline lookup yields CDR1 DFQATT and CDR2 SNEGSKA (reference sequence). With V trimmed by 5 bases and J by 7 bases, 14 bases remained unmatched. This CDR3 is built from 15 residues. CDR3 region: CSASDLAEPRNEQFF. As DNA, the CDR3 is TGCAGTGCTTCCGACCTAGCGGAACCGAGAAATGAGCAGTTCTTC.

The rearrangement uses TRBV7-9 and TRBJ2-3, with TRBD1 matching over 8 bases. The CDR3 sequence is 16 residues long. J lost 2 bases, V lost 5 bases, and 9 bases had no gene match. In germline, CDR1 is SEHNR, CDR2 FQNEAQ (reference sequence). DNA of the CDR3: TGTGCCAGCAGCCCGACGACAGGGGCCCTCACAGATACGCAGTATTTT. Translated: CASSPTTGALTDTQYF.

This chain joins TRBV5-1 and TRBJ1-2; perhaps TRBD1 as D (5 bases). Trimming took 4 bases from V and 2 from J, leaving 15 bases between them. The CDR3 sequence is 15 residues long. Germline assignment: CDR1 SGHRS and CDR2 YFSETQ. The CDR3 protein is CASSAYQGGNYGYTF. The CDR3 region has the DNA TGCGCCAGCAGCGCGTACCAGGGAGGGAACTATGGCTACACCTTC.

The gene calls are TRBV16 and TRBJ2-1; TRBD2 matches at 8 bases. Germline lookup yields CDR1 KGHSY and CDR2 FQNENV. There are 14 residues in the CDR3. J lost 6 bases, V lost 2 bases, and 3 bases had no gene match. The CDR3 region is CASSQTGGSNEQFF. For the CDR3, the DNA is TGTGCCAGCAGCCAAACGGGAGGGTCCAATGAGCAGTTCTTC. The whole variable domain, remainder taken from reference TRBV16 and TRBJ2-1, is GEEVAQTPKHLVRGEGQKAKLYCAPIKGHSYVFWYQQVLKNEFKFLISFQNENVFDETGMPKERFSAKCLPNSPCSLEIQATKLEDSAVYFCASSQTGGSNEQFFGPGTRLTVL.

This clonotype occurred a few times. The chain joins TRBV20-1 to TRBJ1-4; TRBD1 might be the D (5 bases). Trimming took off 0 bases at V and 11 bases at J, with 16 bases between the two ends. This CDR3 is 14 amino acids long. Germline values: CDR1 DFQATT, CDR2 SNEGSKA (reference sequence). CDR3 nucleotides: TGCAGTGCTAGAGATCCGGGGGAGGCGTCGAAACTGTTTTTT. Translated: CSARDPGEASKLFF.

This clonotype was detected a few times. J is TRBJ2-3 and V is TRBV20-1; 9 bases agree with TRBD2. This CDR3 spans 14 amino acids. The germline V gene encodes CDR1 DFQATT and CDR2 SNEGSKA (reference sequence). V shed 1 base and J 6 bases; nucleotides not matched to a gene: 5. The CDR3 sequence: CSARGAGGLDTQYF. The CDR3 region has the DNA TGCAGTGCTAGAGGGGCGGGGGGGCTTGATACGCAGTATTTT.

The chain has TRBV6-5 and TRBJ2-3, with unresolved D. The germline CDR1 and CDR2 sequences are MNHEY and SVGAGI. The germline V and J ends were trimmed by 2 bases and 8 bases, with 17 bases remaining between them. The CDR3 spans 15 residues. The CDR3 DNA reads as TGTGCCAGCAGTTACGAGGCCTCTGGTGCTCTTACGCAGTATTTT. Translated: CASSYEASGALTQYF.

V and J are TRBV14 and TRBJ2-1; the match to TRBD2 covers 8 bases. Germline V CDR1 and CDR2: SGHDN, FVKESK. Unmatched junction bases numbered 2, after V lost 1 base and J lost 12 bases. The CDR3 has 12 amino acids. The CDR3 DNA reads TGTGCCAGCAGCCAAGGAGGGACTAGGCAGTTCTTC. Its protein is CASSQGGTRQFF.

The chain couples TRBV11-3 to TRBJ1-1, with TRBD1 identical over 7 bases. Germline V CDR1 and CDR2: SGHNT, YENEEA. Germline trimming cut 5 bases from V and 5 bases from J; bases unmatched to any gene: 14. The CDR3 spans 16 residues. CDR3 bases: TGTGCCAGCAGCCCAGGGGGGTTATCCGGAAGGACTGAAGCTTTCTTT. Translating gives CASSPGGLSGRTEAFF.

This clonotype was seen only once. The genes are TRBV5-1 and TRBJ2-2, with D uncertain. The V gene's germline CDR1 is SGHRS and CDR2 YFSETQ. Trimming pared 0 bases from V and 6 bases from J, leaving 6 bases between. This CDR3 spans 13 amino acids. CDR3 region: CASSLGLPGELFF. CDR3 in DNA: TGCGCCAGCAGCTTGGGCCTGCCCGGGGAGCTGTTTTTT.

This clonotype was detected many times. V gene TRBV2 combines with J gene TRBJ1-6; D unresolved. The CDR3 runs to 15 residues. Germline assignment: CDR1 SNHLY and CDR2 FYNNEI. The V and J ends lost 3 bases and 5 bases respectively, with 11 bases between them. CDR3 in DNA: TGTGCCAGCAGTGAGGTTGAAAGGGATAATTCACCCCTCCACTTT. Protein sequence: CASSEVERDNSPLHF.

A remark on this clonotype: This sequence may be a read error, since a much larger clone differs from it by one base. The rearrangement uses TRBV12-5 and TRBJ2-2; D gene uncertain. Germline V gene lookup returns CDR1 LGHNT and CDR2 FRNRAP. There are 13 residues in the CDR3. CDR3 sequence reads: CAIGPSISGELFF. CDR3 DNA: TGTGCTATTGGTCCCTCAATCTCCGGGGAGCTGTTTTTT.

This clonotype was found many times. The likely explanation is a read error, given a far larger clone one base away. This chain links TRBV12-3 or TRBV12-4 with TRBJ2-5; D unclear. The CDR3 contains 11 residues. The V and J ends lost 1 base and 6 bases respectively, with 3 bases between them. The CDR3 loop reads CASSLGQTQYF. The CDR3 region has the DNA TGTGCCAGCAGTTTAGGGCAGACCCAGTACTTC.

In DNA form, the CDR3 reads TGCAGTGCTAGCAGCGTGCAGAGGTGGTCCGGGGAGCTGTTTTTT. Amino acid sequence: CSASSVQRWSGELFF. The rearrangement links TRBV20-1 to TRBJ2-2; D is unclear. The germline CDR1 and CDR2 sequences are DFQATT and SNEGSKA (reference sequence). With 3 bases removed from V and 6 bases from J, the gap between germline ends came to 17 bases. The CDR3 contains 15 residues.

The genes are TRBV10-3 and TRBJ2-4; TRBD1 agrees at 7 bases. CDR1 and CDR2 from the germline V gene are ENHRY and SYGVKD. The CDR3 length is 14 residues. The ends lost 6 bases at V and 6 bases at J; junction bases unmatched: 8. This CDR3 reads CAISDTGDGNIQYF. CDR3 DNA sequence: TGTGCCATCAGCGACACAGGGGACGGAAACATTCAGTACTTC.

The chain uses TRBV25-1 and TRBJ1-5; TRBD1 might be the D (5 bases). V lost 4 bases to trimming and J lost 0 bases, with 13 bases between them. The V gene's germline CDR1 is MGHDK and CDR2 SYGVNS. The CDR3 loop spans 16 amino acids. This chain's CDR3 is CASSGGTSNSNQPQHF. CDR3 DNA sequence: TGTGCCAGCAGTGGAGGGACGTCGAATAGCAATCAGCCCCAGCATTTT.

The V call is TRBV7-9, the J call TRBJ1-2, with 7 bases that match TRBD1. Germline V gives CDR1 SEHNR, CDR2 FQNEAQ (reference sequence). CDR3 length equals 15 residues. V lost 5 bases, J lost 8 bases, and 14 bases stayed unmatched. The CDR3 spells CASSPGTAGRQGYTF. CDR3 in DNA: TGTGCCAGCAGCCCAGGGACAGCAGGGCGGCAAGGCTACACCTTC.

This clonotype has at least ten counts. The rearrangement joins TRBV5-1 to TRBJ2-7; D could derive from TRBD1 or TRBD2 (6 bases each). Germline CDR1 is SGHRS and CDR2 is YFSETQ. Trimming took off 0 bases at V and 0 bases at J, with 10 bases between the two ends. The CDR3 spans 15 residues. The DNA of the CDR3 is TGCGCCAGCAGCTTGGTGGGGGGCCTCTCCTACGAGCAGTACTTC. Translation gives CASSLVGGLSYEQYF.

This clonotype was counted many times. This chain joins TRBV9 and TRBJ2-7; D ambiguous. Between the trimmed V and J ends, which lost 5 bases and 2 bases, there was a span of 11 bases. Germline CDR1 and CDR2: SGDLS and YYNGEE. The CDR3 spans 13 residues. CDR3 in DNA: TGTGCCAGCAGTATAGGGCCTACCTACGAGCAGTACTTC. It codes for CASSIGPTYEQYF. Full variable domain (missing parts from reference TRBV9 and TRBJ2-7): DSGVTQTPKHLITATGQRVTLRCSPRSGDLSVYWYQQSLDQGLQFLIQYYNGEERAKGNILERFSAQQFPDLHSELNLSSLELGDSALYFCASSIGPTYEQYFGPGTRLTVT.

This chain connects TRBV7-9 to TRBJ2-4; TRBD1 is a possible D gene (6 bases). The CDR3 extends over 15 amino acids. CDR1 and CDR2 (germline): SEHNR, FQNEAQ (reference sequence). V shed 4 bases and J shed 0 bases, with 10 bases lying between them. CDR3 nucleotides: TGTGCCAGCAGCTACAGGGATATAGCCAAAAACATTCAGTACTTC. Amino acid sequence: CASSYRDIAKNIQYF.

This clonotype was counted a few times. The chain links TRBV3-1 to TRBJ2-1; tentative D call: TRBD1 (6 bases). The CDR3 runs to 15 residues. V was clipped by 4 bases and J by 2 bases, with 12 bases between them. The germline CDR1 and CDR2 sequences are LGHDT and YNNKEL (reference sequence). This chain's CDR3 is CASSPGHLAYNEQFF. CDR3 DNA: TGTGCCAGCAGCCCGGGACATTTGGCCTACAATGAGCAGTTCTTC.

This clonotype was picked up many times. The chain couples TRBV3-1 to TRBJ2-2, with 9 bases that match TRBD1. The germline V gene has CDR1 LGHDT and CDR2 YNNKEL (reference sequence). This CDR3 is built from 17 residues. V was pared by 4 bases and J by 4 bases, with 10 bases of the junction left unmatched. The CDR3 DNA sequence: TGTGCCAGCAGCCTTCCTGGACGGGACAGGGTCACCGGGGAGCTGTTTTTT. This translates into CASSLPGRDRVTGELFF.

V usage is TRBV5-1 and J usage is TRBJ2-3, with a tentative D call TRBD1 (6 bases). Germline CDR1 reads SGHRS; CDR2 reads YFSETQ. V shed 3 bases and J shed 3 bases, with 14 bases lying between them. This CDR3 comprises 15 residues. Here the CDR3 reads CASSSEVRGTDTQYF. The CDR3 coding sequence is TGCGCCAGCAGCTCCGAAGTAAGGGGGACAGATACGCAGTATTTT.

This clonotype was observed a handful of times. The chain uses TRBV6-2 or TRBV6-3 and TRBJ2-7, with TRBD2 matching over 7 bases. Germline trimming cut 0 bases from V and 6 bases from J; bases unmatched to any gene: 11. The germline V gene has CDR1 MNHEY and CDR2 SVGEGT. The CDR3 runs to 16 residues. This chain's CDR3 is CASSYSKTSLDVEQYF. Written as DNA, the CDR3 is TGTGCCAGCAGTTACTCAAAGACTAGCTTGGACGTCGAGCAGTACTTC.

The V gene is TRBV7-9, the J gene TRBJ1-1, with 8 bases fitting TRBD1. Germline CDR1 is SEHNR and CDR2 is FQNEAQ (reference sequence). J was trimmed by 2 bases and V by 2 bases; bases with no gene match: 7. The CDR3 length is 16 residues. The CDR3 sequence is CASSLPDRGGNTEAFF. CDR3 coding DNA: TGTGCCAGCAGCTTACCCGACAGGGGCGGAAACACTGAAGCTTTCTTT.

The chain employs TRBV6-1 and TRBJ2-5; D ambiguous. The CDR3 is made up of 14 amino acids. The V end lost 8 bases, the J end lost 2 bases, and 15 bases lay between the germline ends. Germline assignment: CDR1 MNHNS and CDR2 SASEGT. CDR3 in DNA: TGTGCCAGCTGTCCTTCGCTCGGACAAGAGACCCAGTACTTC. As protein: CASCPSLGQETQYF.

The table lists this clonotype with a few counts. The gene calls are TRBV12-3 or TRBV12-4 and TRBJ1-3, with a tentative D call TRBD1 (5 bases). This CDR3 comprises 13 residues. As DNA, the CDR3 is TGTGCTGGGGGACGAAACTCTGGAAACACCATATATTTT. As protein: CAGGRNSGNTIYF.

There are a few counts of this clonotype. V gene TRBV20-1 combines with J gene TRBJ2-5; 10 bases are shared with TRBD2. Germline-derived CDR1 and CDR2 are DFQATT and SNEGSKA (reference sequence). The CDR3 covers 14 residues. The V and J ends lost 5 bases and 5 bases, in that order; junction bases with no gene match: 8. The CDR3 is CSASGLAEGETQYF. Here the CDR3 DNA reads TGCAGTGCTTCTGGACTAGCGGAGGGGGAGACCCAGTACTTC.